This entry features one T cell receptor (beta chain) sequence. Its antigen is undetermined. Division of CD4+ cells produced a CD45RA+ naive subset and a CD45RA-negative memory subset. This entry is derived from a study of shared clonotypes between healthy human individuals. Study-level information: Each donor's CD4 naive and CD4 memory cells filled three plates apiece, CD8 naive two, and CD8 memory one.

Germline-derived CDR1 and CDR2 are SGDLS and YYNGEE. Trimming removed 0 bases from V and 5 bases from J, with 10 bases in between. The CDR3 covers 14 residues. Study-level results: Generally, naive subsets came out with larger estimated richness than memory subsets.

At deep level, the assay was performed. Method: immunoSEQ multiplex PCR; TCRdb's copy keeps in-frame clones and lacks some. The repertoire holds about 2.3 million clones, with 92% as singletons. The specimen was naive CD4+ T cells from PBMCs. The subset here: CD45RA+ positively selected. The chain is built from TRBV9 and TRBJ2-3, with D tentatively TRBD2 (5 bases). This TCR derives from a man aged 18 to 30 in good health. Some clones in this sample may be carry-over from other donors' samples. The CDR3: CASSVEGVLDTQYF. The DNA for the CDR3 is TGTGCCAGCAGCGTAGAGGGAGTCCTAGATACGCAGTATTTT. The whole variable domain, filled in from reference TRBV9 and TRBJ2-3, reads DSGVTQTPKHLITATGQRVTLRCSPRSGDLSVYWYQQSLDQGLQFLIQYYNGEERAKGNILERFSAQQFPDLHSELNLSSLELGDSALYFCASSVEGVLDTQYFGPGTRLTVL.